This T cell receptor beta chain was captured in a study of molecular identifiers for immune sequencing clone quantification. Study results and limitations: Clones above 20 RNA copies contained over 98% of effector molecules and under 1% of naive molecules.

A remark on this clonotype: Its specificity is not known.

TCRdb reanalysed the PCR reads using MiXCR and keeps one entry per CDR3 protein. This table holds hundreds of thousands of distinct CDR3 sequences, just under 20% found once. CDR1 is MGHDK, CDR2 SYGVNS, per germline. CDR3 size: 17 residues. Germline trimming cut 5 bases from V and 3 bases from J; bases unmatched to any gene: 13. Naive CD8 T cells were sorted, and the gate applied was CD8+CD4-CCR7+CD45RA+. The sequence derives from a human donor in good health. Some libraries in this study had Jurkat cell RNA spiked in. Sequenced: naive CD8+ T cells from blood, with Jurkat cell RNA spiked in. As for subset: FACS-sorted CD8+CD4-CCR7+CD45RA+ naive T cells. The chain recombines TRBV25-1 with TRBJ2-1; 7 nucleotides line up with TRBD2. The CDR3 bases are TGTGCCAGCAGTTTTCGGCGGGCGGGAGTTTGCTACAATGAGCAGTTCTTC. The encoded protein is CASSFRRAGVCYNEQFF.